The T cell receptor beta chain under discussion was sequenced for a study of cytomegalovirus exposure and HLA in healthy donors. Study results and limitations: A classifier reportedly called cytomegalovirus status with high sensitivity and specificity.

In the PCR, 60 Vbeta and 13 Jbeta primers were used. Source study methods: Later reanalysis found roughly 80 million unique TCR beta chains, 10 million to 12 million of them shared. The assay was immunoSEQ multiplex PCR, and TCRdb's table has in-frame clones only and misses some. D and trimming come from the DNA, and the V and J calls and clone size come from that table. Here the sample spans 140,000 to 150,000 clones, almost 80% being singletons. Comments on this clone: Its antigen is as yet unknown.

The CDR3 runs 13 residues. The V and J ends lost 8 bases and 5 bases respectively, with 12 bases between them. CDR1 is MNHEY and CDR2 is SMNVEV in the germline V gene (reference sequence). Nominally healthy donors provided the samples, though records likely missed some immune exposures. The sequencing input was PBMCs. The sequence was obtained from a woman between 35 and 50 years old in good health and CMV-seropositive. The chain links TRBV27 to TRBJ2-2; perhaps TRBD2 as D (5 bases). The CDR3 loop reads CASAYRGTGELFF. CDR3 nucleotides: TGTGCCAGCGCTTATCGGGGAACCGGGGAGCTGTTTTTT.